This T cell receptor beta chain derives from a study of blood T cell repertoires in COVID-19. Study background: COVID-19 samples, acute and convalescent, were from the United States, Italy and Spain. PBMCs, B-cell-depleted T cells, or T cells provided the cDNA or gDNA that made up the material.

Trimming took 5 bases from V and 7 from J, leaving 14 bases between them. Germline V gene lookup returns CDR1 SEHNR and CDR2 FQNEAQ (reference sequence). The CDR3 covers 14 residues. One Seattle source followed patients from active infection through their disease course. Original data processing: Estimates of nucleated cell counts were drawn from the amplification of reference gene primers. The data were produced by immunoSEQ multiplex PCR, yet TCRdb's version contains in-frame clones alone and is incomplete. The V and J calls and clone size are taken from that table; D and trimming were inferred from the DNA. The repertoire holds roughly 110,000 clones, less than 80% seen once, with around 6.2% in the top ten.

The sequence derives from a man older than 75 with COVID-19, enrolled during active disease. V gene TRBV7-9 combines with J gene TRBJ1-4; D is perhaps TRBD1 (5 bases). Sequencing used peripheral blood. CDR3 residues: CASSPPQGSEKLFF. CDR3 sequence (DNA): TGTGCCAGCAGCCCTCCGCAGGGAAGTGAAAAACTGTTTTTT.